These T cell receptor beta chains were read from a single sample in a study of CD8 T cells in Susac syndrome. One entry per CDR3 protein, called by TCRdb with MiXCR from the immunoSEQ multiplex PCR reads. The repertoire holds around 130,000 distinct CDR3 sequences, with 90% to 95% as singletons. The sequenced material came from CD4+ T cells from PBMCs. Source of these receptors: a human donor with multiple sclerosis. The CDR3 runs from the conserved cysteine through the conserved F or W. A D gene is named only where the DNA matches it firmly. The size of a clone is reported for some rows only, either as once, few or many, or as a class for expanded clones.

>TRBJ2-7|.|TRBV7-9|TRBD2
TGTGCCAGCAGCTCCAGGACTAGCGGGAACTACGAGCAGTACTTC
CASSSRTSGNYEQYF
>TRBJ2-3|.|TRBV6-2/TRBV6-3|.
TGTGCCAGCAGCCACCCGGGGACAGATACGCAGTATTTT
CASSHPGTDTQYF
>TRBJ1-1|.|TRBV20-1|.
TGCAGTGCTAGGAGGAAGGTGAACACTGAAGCTTTCTTT
CSARRKVNTEAFF
>TRBJ1-1|.|TRBV20-1|TRBD1
TGCAGTGCTAGAGAAGGACAGGGGGCAAGGGCTGAAGCTTTCTTT
CSAREGQGARAEAFF
>TRBJ2-3|.|TRBV15|.
TGTGCCACCAGCAGAGATCTGGCAGATCCGTTGAATACGCAGTATTTT
CATSRDLADPLNTQYF
>TRBJ2-1|once|TRBV29-1|.
TGCAGCGTTGAAGGCGGGCTAGCTATTGAGCAGTTCTTC
CSVEGGLAIEQFF
>TRBJ2-4|.|TRBV20-1|TRBD1
TGCAGTGCGAACCCGGGACAGGGCATTCAGTACTTC
CSANPGQGIQYF
>TRBJ2-7|.|TRBV7-8|TRBD1
TGTGCCAGCAGCTTCAACGCGGGACAGGGGTCCTACGAGCAGTACTTC
CASSFNAGQGSYEQYF
>TRBJ2-7|.|TRBV28|.
TGTGCCAGCAGTTTACTAGGGTCTAGGTCCTACGAGCAGTACTTC
CASSLLGSRSYEQYF
>TRBJ1-2|.|TRBV20-1|TRBD1
TGCAGTGCCCGGGACCAGCAGGGGGCCAGGTCTGGCTACACCTTC
CSARDQQGARSGYTF
>TRBJ1-5|once|TRBV5-4|.
TGTGCCAGCAGCTCAGGCTTTGGTCAGCCCCAGCATTTT
CASSSGFGQPQHF
>TRBJ2-3|.|TRBV27|TRBD2
TGTGCCAGCACTCGGTTGGGACTAGCGGGAGGTAGCACAGATACGCAGTATTTT
CASTRLGLAGGSTDTQYF